A single sample gave rise to the 8 T cell receptor beta chains below, sequenced in a study of blood T cell repertoires in COVID-19. The repertoire was sequenced with immunoSEQ multiplex PCR; TCRdb's copy has only in-frame clones and lacks some. The sample records approximately 50,000 clones, more than 85% being singletons. What was sequenced was peripheral blood. The receptors originated from a man over 45 with active COVID-19.

The gene calls are TRBV6-2 or TRBV6-3 and TRBJ1-1; D perhaps matches TRBD1 (5 bases). Germline CDR1 MNHEY, CDR2 SVGEGT. The CDR3 contains 13 residues. V lost 2 bases and J 5 bases, leaving 9 bases between the germline ends. DNA for the CDR3: TGTGCCAGCAGTTACGGGGGGTTAACTGAAGCTTTCTTT. Residues: CASSYGGLTEAFF.

J is TRBJ1-3 and V is TRBV5-1; weak D call: TRBD1 (5 bases). Looked up from germline, CDR1 is SGHRS and CDR2 is YFSETQ. Trimming cost V 1 base and J 4 bases, with 12 bases left between them. The length of the CDR3 is 15 residues. This CDR3 reads CASSLQGSTGNTIYF. For the CDR3, the DNA is TGCGCCAGCAGCTTGCAGGGCTCTACCGGAAACACCATATATTTT.

The chain links TRBV30 to TRBJ1-3, with 7 bases that match TRBD1. Trimming cost V 3 bases and J 11 bases; bases outside gene matches: 10. The CDR3 has 13 residues. Germline CDR1 is GTSNPN and CDR2 is SVGIG (reference sequence). This chain's CDR3 is CAWSATGQGAIYF. CDR3 DNA sequence: TGTGCCTGGAGCGCAACGGGGCAGGGGGCCATATATTTT.

Only one count was recorded for this clone. The chain carries TRBV6-5 and TRBJ2-7, with TRBD2 identical over 10 bases. The germline V gene has CDR1 MNHEY and CDR2 SVGAGI. The CDR3 totals 15 residues. V lost 6 bases to trimming and J lost 3 bases; unmatched junction nucleotides: 8. The CDR3 DNA reads as TGTGCCAGCAGGCGAACTAGCGGGACTAACTACGAGCAGTACTTC. Protein sequence: CASRRTSGTNYEQYF.

V is TRBV20-1 and J is TRBJ2-3, with TRBD2 matching over 10 bases. This CDR3 spans 13 amino acids. The J segment lost 8 bases and the V segment lost 3 bases, leaving 5 bases of the junction unmatched. Germline values: CDR1 DFQATT, CDR2 SNEGSKA (reference sequence). For the CDR3, the DNA is TGCAGTGCTAGTCCTAGCGGGGGAACTACGCAGTATTTT. Encoded protein: CSASPSGGTTQYF.

This chain uses TRBV19 with TRBJ2-7; 8 nucleotides line up with TRBD2. Germline values: CDR1 LNHDA, CDR2 SQIVND (reference sequence). This CDR3 has 14 residues. V shed 5 bases, J shed 2 bases, and the junction held 5 bases outside the gene matches. CDR3 amino acids: CASSPRGVPYEQYF. The DNA of the CDR3 is TGTGCCAGTAGTCCGCGGGGGGTTCCCTACGAGCAGTACTTC.

The V call is TRBV6-2 or TRBV6-3, the J call TRBJ2-3; 8 bases line up with TRBD2. Germline values: CDR1 MNHEY, CDR2 SVGEGT. With 4 bases clipped from V and 6 bases from J, the junction kept 6 bases outside the gene matches. The CDR3 extends over 14 amino acids. Written as DNA, the CDR3 is TGTGCCAGCAGTTTGCGGGGGGCCGGGGATACGCAGTATTTT. Residues: CASSLRGAGDTQYF.

V is TRBV3-1 (or the pseudogene TRBV3-2) and J is TRBJ2-1; the match to TRBD1 covers 8 bases. The CDR3 consists of 15 residues. V gave up 3 bases and J gave up 4 bases; unmatched junction bases: 5. The germline gives CDR1 LGHDT, CDR2 YNNKEL (reference sequence). The CDR3 protein is CASSQDGQGYNEQFF. The CDR3 DNA reads as TGTGCCAGCAGCCAGGATGGACAGGGTTACAATGAGCAGTTCTTC.